A selection of T cell receptor beta chains follows, all from one sample in a study of T cell responses to AZD1222 COVID-19 vaccine. The assay was immunoSEQ multiplex PCR, and TCRdb's table has in-frame clones only and misses some. The sample has 85,000 to 100,000 clones, approximately 84% seen once. The sample consisted of peripheral blood, taken on day 0 of AZD1222 vaccination. These receptors were obtained from an adult in good health. Both conserved end residues are part of each CDR3. The order of the fields is J gene, V gene, clone size, D gene, CDR3 protein, CDR3 DNA. The D gene is left open where the match is weak. Only some rows state a clone size, as once, few, many or a class for expanded clones.

TRBJ2-7,TRBV30,-,TRBD2,CAWSRGTSGGLSYEQYF,TGTGCCTGGTCCCGAGGGACTAGCGGTGGTCTGTCCTACGAGCAGTACTTC
TRBJ2-3,TRBV5-3,few,-,CARSAPEGCTDTQYF,TGTGCCAGAAGCGCCCCGGAGGGTTGCACAGATACGCAGTATTTT
TRBJ2-3,TRBV9,-,TRBD2,CASSPWLAVTDTQYF,TGTGCCAGCAGCCCCTGGCTAGCGGTCACAGATACGCAGTATTTT
TRBJ2-1,TRBV7-3,-,-,CASSPRTAAYNEQFF,TGTGCCAGCAGCCCCCGGACGGCCGCCTACAATGAGCAGTTCTTC
TRBJ2-5,TRBV28,-,-,CASSYRIETQYF,TGTGCCAGCAGCTACCGAATAGAGACCCAGTACTTC
TRBJ2-2,TRBV7-6,once,-,CASSSHGHLANTGELFF,TGTGCCAGCAGCTCACACGGACACCTCGCGAACACCGGGGAGCTGTTTTTT
TRBJ2-7,TRBV19,-,TRBD1,CASSTGTGNSYEQYF,TGTGCCAGTAGTACAGGGACAGGGAACTCCTACGAGCAGTACTTC
TRBJ2-7,TRBV11-3,-,TRBD2,CASSMGLAGNYEQYF,TGTGCCAGCAGCATGGGACTAGCGGGAAACTACGAGCAGTACTTC
TRBJ1-4,TRBV5-1,-,-,CASSLVGEKLFF,TGCGCCAGCAGCTTGGTTGGGGAAAAACTGTTTTTT
TRBJ2-5,TRBV5-1,-,-,CASSPEQGDVETQYF,TGCGCCAGCAGCCCAGAGCAGGGAGACGTAGAGACCCAGTACTTC
TRBJ2-7,TRBV5-1,-,TRBD1,CASSPLGQGSSYEQYF,TGCGCCAGCAGCCCCTTGGGACAGGGGTCTTCCTACGAGCAGTACTTC
TRBJ2-1,TRBV5-5,-,TRBD2,CASILTPGLGYNEQFF,TGTGCCAGCATCTTAACCCCGGGACTAGGGTACAATGAGCAGTTCTTC
TRBJ2-7,TRBV5-5,-,-,CASSLVGGGYEQYF,TGTGCCAGCAGCTTGGTGGGAGGGGGGTACGAGCAGTACTTC
TRBJ2-1,TRBV5-5,-,TRBD2,CASSGLAGDNEQFF,TGTGCCAGCAGCGGACTAGCGGGGGACAATGAGCAGTTCTTC
TRBJ2-7,TRBV4-1,-,-,CASSQEGLASSYEQYF,TGCGCCAGCAGCCAAGAAGGTCTAGCGTCCTCCTACGAGCAGTACTTC
TRBJ1-4,TRBV2,-,TRBD1,CASRDPKGAREKLFF,TGTGCCAGCAGGGACCCCAAGGGGGCGCGTGAAAAACTGTTTTTT
TRBJ2-7,TRBV11-2,-,TRBD1,CASRGPGQLNYEQYF,TGTGCCAGCAGAGGTCCGGGACAGCTCAACTACGAGCAGTACTTC
TRBJ2-7,TRBV28,-,TRBD1,CASSLPGTGGEQYF,TGTGCCAGCAGTTTACCCGGGACAGGGGGAGAGCAGTACTTC